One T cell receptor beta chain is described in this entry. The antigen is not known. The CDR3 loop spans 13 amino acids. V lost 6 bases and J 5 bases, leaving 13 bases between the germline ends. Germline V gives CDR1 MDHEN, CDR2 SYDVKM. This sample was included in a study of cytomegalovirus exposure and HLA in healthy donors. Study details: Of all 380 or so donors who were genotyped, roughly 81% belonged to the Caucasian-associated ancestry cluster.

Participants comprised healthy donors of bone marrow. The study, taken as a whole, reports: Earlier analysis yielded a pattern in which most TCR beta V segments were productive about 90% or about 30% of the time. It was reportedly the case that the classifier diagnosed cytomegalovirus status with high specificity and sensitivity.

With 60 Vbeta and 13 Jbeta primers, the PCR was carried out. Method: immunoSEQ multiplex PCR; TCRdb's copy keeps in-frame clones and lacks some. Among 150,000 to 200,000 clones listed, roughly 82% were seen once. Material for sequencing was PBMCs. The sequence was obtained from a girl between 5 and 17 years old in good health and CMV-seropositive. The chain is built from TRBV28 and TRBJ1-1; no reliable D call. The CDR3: CASSKRFRTEAFF. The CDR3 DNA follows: TGTGCCAGCAGCAAGAGGTTCCGGACTGAAGCTTTCTTT.